This TCR beta chain was recovered during a study of blood T cells in healthy people across ages. Overall study context: With template switching, about one barcoded beta molecule was captured per two T cells.

For every donor, a draw yielded 8.5 to 10 milliliters of peripheral blood. Alongside a J-beta primer mix, a sample-barcoded 5' primer served in a second PCR lasting roughly 6 to 12 cycles. Every single cDNA molecule received a tag from a template-switch adaptor with 12 random nucleotides. MiXCR, applied by TCRdb to the 5' RACE reads, yields one record per CDR3 protein. This sample has about 780,000 distinct CDR3 sequences, with around 45% found just once. Study-level findings and limits: As age increased, TCR beta diversity per million T cells fell in a roughly linear fashion.

Looked up from germline, CDR1 is SSHAT and CDR2 is FNYEAQ (reference sequence). The CDR3 contains 15 residues. Note on this clonotype: The antigen remains unidentified. Without the conserved terminal phenylalanine or tryptophan, this CDR3 likely stems from a read error.

The clonotype was recovered from an elderly man in good health. Sequencing was done on a sample of blood. The rearrangement uses TRBV7-7 and TRBJ2-1, with 13 bases fitting TRBD2. In nucleotides, the CDR3 is TGTGCTAGCAGCTCCGGACTAGCGGGAGTTAGTGAGCAGTTCTGC. Amino acids: CASSSGLAGVSEQFC.